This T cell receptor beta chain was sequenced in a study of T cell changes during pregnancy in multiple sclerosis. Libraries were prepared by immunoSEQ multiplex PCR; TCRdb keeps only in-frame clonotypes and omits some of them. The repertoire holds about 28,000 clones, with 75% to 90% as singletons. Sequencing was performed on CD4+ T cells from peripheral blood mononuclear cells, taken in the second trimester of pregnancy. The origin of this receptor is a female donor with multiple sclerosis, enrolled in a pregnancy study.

This CDR3 is CSVPADRTRGGYTF. The CDR3 nucleotides read TGCAGCGTTCCCGCGGACAGGACGAGGGGTGGCTACACCTTC. The chain has TRBV29-1 and TRBJ1-2; the match to TRBD1 covers 7 bases. The V gene end was trimmed by 5 bases and the J gene end by 7 bases; junction bases not matched to a gene: 13. The CDR3 has 14 residues. Germline lookup yields CDR1 SQVTM and CDR2 ANQGSEA.